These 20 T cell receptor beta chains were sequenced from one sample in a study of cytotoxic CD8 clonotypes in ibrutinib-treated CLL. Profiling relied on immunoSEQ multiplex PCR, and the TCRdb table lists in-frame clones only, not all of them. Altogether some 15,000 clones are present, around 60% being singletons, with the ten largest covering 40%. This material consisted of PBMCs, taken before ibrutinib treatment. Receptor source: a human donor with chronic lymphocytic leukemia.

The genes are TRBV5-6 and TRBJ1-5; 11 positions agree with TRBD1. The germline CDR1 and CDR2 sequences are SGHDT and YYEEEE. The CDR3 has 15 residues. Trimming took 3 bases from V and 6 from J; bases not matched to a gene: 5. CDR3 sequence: CASSWTGGLGQPQHF. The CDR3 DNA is TGTGCCAGCAGCTGGACAGGGGGCTTGGGTCAGCCCCAGCATTTT. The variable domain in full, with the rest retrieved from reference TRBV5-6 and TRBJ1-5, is DAGVTQSPTHLIKTRGQQVTLRCSPKSGHDTVSWYQQALGQGPQFIFQYYEEEERQRGNFPDRFSGHQFPNYSSELNVNALLLGDSALYLCASSWTGGLGQPQHFGDGTRLSIL.

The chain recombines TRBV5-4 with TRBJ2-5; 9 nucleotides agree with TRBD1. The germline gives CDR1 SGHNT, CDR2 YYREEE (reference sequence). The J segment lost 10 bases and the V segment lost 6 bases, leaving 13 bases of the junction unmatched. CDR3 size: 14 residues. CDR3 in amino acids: CASIEQGAGGDQYF. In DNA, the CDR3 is TGTGCCAGCATCGAACAGGGGGCCGGTGGGGACCAGTACTTC. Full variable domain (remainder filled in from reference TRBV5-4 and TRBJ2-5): ETGVTQSPTHLIKTRGQQVTLRCSSQSGHNTVSWYQQALGQGPQFIFQYYREEENGRGNFPPRFSGLQFPNYSSELNVNALELDDSALYLCASIEQGAGGDQYFGPGTRLLVL.

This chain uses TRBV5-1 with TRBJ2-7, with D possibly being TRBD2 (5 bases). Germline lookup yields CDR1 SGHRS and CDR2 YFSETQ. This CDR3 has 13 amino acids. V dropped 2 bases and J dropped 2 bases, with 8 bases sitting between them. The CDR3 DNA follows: TGCGCCAGCAGCTTTGGGGAGACCTACGAGCAGTACTTC. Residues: CASSFGETYEQYF.

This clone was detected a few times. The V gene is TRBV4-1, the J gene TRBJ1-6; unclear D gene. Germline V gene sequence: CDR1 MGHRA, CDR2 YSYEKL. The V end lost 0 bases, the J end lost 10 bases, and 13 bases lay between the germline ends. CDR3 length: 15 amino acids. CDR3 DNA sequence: TGCGCCAGCAGCCAAGAAGAACTTCCTGGATCACCCCTCCACTTT. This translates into CASSQEELPGSPLHF.

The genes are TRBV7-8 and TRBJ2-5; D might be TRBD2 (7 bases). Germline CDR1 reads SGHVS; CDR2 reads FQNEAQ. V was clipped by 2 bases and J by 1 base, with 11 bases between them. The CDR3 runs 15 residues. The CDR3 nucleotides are TGTGCCAGCAGCTTAATAGGGGGGGGCCAAGAGACCCAGTACTTC. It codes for CASSLIGGGQETQYF.

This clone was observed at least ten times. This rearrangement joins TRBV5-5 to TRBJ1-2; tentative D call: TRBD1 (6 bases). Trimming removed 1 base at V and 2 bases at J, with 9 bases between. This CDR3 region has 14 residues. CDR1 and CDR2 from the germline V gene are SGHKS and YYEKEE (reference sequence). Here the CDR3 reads CASSLTGTNYGYTF. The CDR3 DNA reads TGTGCCAGCAGCTTGACCGGGACAAACTATGGCTACACCTTC.

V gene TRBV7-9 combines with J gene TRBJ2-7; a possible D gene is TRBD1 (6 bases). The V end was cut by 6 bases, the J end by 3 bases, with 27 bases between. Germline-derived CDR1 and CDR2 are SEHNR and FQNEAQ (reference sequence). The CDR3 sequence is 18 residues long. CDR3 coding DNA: TGTGCCAGCAGTCCGGACCCCCAGGGGCCTCACCCTATCTACGAGCAGTACTTC. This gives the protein CASSPDPQGPHPIYEQYF.

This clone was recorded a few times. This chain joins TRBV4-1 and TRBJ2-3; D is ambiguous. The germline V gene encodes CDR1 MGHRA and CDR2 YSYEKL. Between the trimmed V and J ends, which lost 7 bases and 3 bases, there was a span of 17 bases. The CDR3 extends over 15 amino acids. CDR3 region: CASTLRSSPTDTQYF. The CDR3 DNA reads TGCGCCAGCACCCTTAGGTCTTCACCGACAGATACGCAGTATTTT.

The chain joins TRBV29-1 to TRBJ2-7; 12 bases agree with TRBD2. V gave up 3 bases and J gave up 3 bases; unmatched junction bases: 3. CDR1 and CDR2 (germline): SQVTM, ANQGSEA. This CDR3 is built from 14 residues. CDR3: CSVEASGGVYEQYF. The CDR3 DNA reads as TGCAGCGTTGAGGCTAGCGGGGGGGTCTACGAGCAGTACTTC.

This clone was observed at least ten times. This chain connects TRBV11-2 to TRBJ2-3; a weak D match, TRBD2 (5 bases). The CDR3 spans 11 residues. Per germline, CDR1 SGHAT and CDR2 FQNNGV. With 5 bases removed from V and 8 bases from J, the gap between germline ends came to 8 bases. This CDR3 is CASSRAGTQYF. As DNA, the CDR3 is TGTGCCAGCAGCCGTGCGGGTACGCAGTATTTT.

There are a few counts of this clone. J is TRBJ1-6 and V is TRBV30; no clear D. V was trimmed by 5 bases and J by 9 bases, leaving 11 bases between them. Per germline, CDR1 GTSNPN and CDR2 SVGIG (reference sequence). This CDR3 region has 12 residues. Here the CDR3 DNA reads TGTGCCTGGGGGGAGGGAGGTTCACCCCTCCACTTT. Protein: CAWGEGGSPLHF.

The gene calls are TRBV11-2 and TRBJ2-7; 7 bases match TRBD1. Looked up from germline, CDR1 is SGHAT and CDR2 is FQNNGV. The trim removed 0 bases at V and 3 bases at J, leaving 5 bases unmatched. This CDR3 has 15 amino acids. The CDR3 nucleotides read TGTGCCAGCAGCTTAGAGGGGACAGCCAACTACGAGCAGTACTTC. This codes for CASSLEGTANYEQYF.

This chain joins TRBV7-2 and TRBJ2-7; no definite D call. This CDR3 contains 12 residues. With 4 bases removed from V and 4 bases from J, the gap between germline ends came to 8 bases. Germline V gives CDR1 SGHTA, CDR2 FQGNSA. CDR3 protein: CASSSSLYEQYF. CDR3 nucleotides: TGTGCCAGCAGCTCGTCCCTATACGAGCAGTACTTC.

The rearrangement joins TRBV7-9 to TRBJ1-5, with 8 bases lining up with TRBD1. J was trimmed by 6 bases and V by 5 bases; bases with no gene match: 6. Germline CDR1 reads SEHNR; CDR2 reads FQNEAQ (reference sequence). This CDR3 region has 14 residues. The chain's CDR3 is CASSLDREGQPQHF. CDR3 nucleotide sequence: TGTGCCAGCAGCCTGGACAGGGAGGGTCAGCCCCAGCATTTT.

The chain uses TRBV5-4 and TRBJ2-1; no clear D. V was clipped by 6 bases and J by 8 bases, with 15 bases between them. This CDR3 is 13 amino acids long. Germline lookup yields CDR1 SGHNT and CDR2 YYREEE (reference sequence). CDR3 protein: CASTEGNMDEQFF. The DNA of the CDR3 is TGTGCCAGCACCGAAGGGAATATGGATGAGCAGTTCTTC.

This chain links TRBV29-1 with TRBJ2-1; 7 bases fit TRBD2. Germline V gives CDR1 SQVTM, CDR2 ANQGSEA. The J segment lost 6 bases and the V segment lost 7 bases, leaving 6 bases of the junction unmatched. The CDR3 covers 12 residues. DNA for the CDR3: TGCAGCGCTGGGAGGGACTTCAATGAGCAGTTCTTC. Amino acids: CSAGRDFNEQFF.

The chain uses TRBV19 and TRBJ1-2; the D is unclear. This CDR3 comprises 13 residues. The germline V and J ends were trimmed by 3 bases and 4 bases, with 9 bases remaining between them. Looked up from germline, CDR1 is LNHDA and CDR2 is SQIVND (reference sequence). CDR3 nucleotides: TGTGCCAGTAGTATCGGCCGAGGCTATGGCTACACCTTC. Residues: CASSIGRGYGYTF.

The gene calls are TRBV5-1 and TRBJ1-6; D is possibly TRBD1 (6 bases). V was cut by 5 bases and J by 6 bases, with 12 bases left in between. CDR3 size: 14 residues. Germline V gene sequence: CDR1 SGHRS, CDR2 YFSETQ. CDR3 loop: CASRSTGSNSPLHF. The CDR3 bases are TGCGCCAGCAGAAGCACAGGGAGTAATTCACCCCTCCACTTT.

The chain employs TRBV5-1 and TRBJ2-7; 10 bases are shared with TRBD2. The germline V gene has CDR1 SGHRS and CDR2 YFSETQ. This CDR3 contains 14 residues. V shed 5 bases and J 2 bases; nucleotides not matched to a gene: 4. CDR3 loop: CASSWTSGTYEQYF. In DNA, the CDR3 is TGCGCCAGCAGTTGGACTAGCGGAACCTACGAGCAGTACTTC. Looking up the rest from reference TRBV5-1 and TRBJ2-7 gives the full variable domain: KAGVTQTPRYLIKTRGQQVTLSCSPISGHRSVSWYQQTPGQGLQFLFEYFSETQRNKGNFPGRFSGRQFSNSRSEMNVSTLELGDSALYLCASSWTSGTYEQYFGPGTRLTVT.

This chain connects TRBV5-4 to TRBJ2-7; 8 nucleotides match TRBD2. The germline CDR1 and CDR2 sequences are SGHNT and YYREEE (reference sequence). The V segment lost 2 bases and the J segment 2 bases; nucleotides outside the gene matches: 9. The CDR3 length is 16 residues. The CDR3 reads CASSFWTGGSPYEQYF. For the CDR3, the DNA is TGTGCCAGCAGCTTCTGGACGGGGGGGTCCCCCTACGAGCAGTACTTC.